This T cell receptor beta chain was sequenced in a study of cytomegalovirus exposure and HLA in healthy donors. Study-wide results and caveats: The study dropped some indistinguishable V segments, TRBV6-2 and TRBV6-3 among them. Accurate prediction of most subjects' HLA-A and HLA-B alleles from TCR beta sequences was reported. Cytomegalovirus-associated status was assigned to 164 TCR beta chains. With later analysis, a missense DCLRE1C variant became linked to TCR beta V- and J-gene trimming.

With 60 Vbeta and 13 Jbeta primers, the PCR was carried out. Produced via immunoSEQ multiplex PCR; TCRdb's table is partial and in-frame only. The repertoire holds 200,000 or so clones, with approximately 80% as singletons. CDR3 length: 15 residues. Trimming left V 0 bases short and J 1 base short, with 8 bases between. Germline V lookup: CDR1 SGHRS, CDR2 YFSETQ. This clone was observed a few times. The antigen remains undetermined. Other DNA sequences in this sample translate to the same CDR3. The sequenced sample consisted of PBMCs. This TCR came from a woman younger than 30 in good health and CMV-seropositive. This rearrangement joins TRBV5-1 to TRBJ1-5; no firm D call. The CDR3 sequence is CASSLVSGSNQPQHF. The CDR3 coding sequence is TGCGCCAGCAGCTTGGTTTCCGGGAGCAATCAGCCCCAGCATTTT.